Listed here is a single T cell receptor (beta chain). The sample's time point: pretreatment peripheral blood. With V trimmed by 4 bases and J by 3 bases, 3 bases remained unmatched. Per the germline V gene, CDR1 is SNHLY and CDR2 is FYNNEI. The CDR3 is 13 amino acids. This sample was included in a study of PD-L1 blockade in urothelial cancer. Only in-frame clones appear in the TCRdb table, and some are missing; sequencing was by immunoSEQ multiplex PCR. In the table there are over 75,000 clones, under 90% of which are singletons. The source was PBMCs, collected around atezolizumab (anti-PD-L1) treatment. This receptor was taken from a man aged 55 to 70 with urothelial cancer. The rearrangement joins TRBV2 to TRBJ2-7; 7 bases fit TRBD2. As DNA, the CDR3 is TGTGCCAGCAGTGTTGAGCGGGGCTACGAGCAGTACTTC. It is translated as CASSVERGYEQYF.